This is a list of T cell receptor beta chains from one sample in a study of OX40 agonist ivuxolimab in advanced cancers. Repertoires were generated with immunoSEQ multiplex PCR, while TCRdb's copy carries only in-frame clones and drops some. This table holds tens of thousands of clones, around 84% found once. Source: CD4+ or CD8+ T cells sorted from blood, taken in a trial of the OX40 agonist ivuxolimab. The receptors were sampled from an adult with an advanced solid tumor such as melanoma, head and neck, liver or kidney cancer. The CDR3 runs from the conserved cysteine through the conserved F or W. A D gene is named only where the DNA matches it firmly. Size tells how often a clone was seen (once, few, many) or the class of an expanded clone, and some rows leave it out.

V	size	D	J	length	DNA	CDR3
TRBV28	.	.	TRBJ1-6	13	TGTGCCAGCAGTTTGCGGGGTTTGTCACCCCTCCACTTT	CASSLRGLSPLHF
TRBV7-3	.	TRBD2	TRBJ2-5	16	TGTGCCAGCAGCCTGAGACTAGCGGGAAATAAAGAGACCCAGTACTTC	CASSLRLAGNKETQYF
TRBV30	few	.	TRBJ1-1	14	TGTGCCTGGAACCTGGGGTTGTTGGACACTGAAGCTTTCTTT	CAWNLGLLDTEAFF
TRBV11-3	.	.	TRBJ2-5	13	TGTGCCAGCAGCTTACCCCCCTTGGGAACCCAGTACTTC	CASSLPPLGTQYF
TRBV5-1	.	TRBD2	TRBJ2-7	17	TGCGCCAGCAGCTTGGAGGCGGCCGGGACTAGCTCCTACGAGCAGTACTTC	CASSLEAAGTSSYEQYF
TRBV9	.	TRBD1	TRBJ1-2	13	TGTGCCAGCAGCGCCGGGACAGGGGATGGCTACACCTTC	CASSAGTGDGYTF
TRBV7-2	.	.	TRBJ2-7	14	TGTGCCAGCAGCCCGGTGTCTAGCGCCTACGAGCAGTACTTC	CASSPVSSAYEQYF
TRBV5-1	.	.	TRBJ1-3	17	TGCGCCAGCAGCTTGGCCTACGGCAGGGCCTCTGGAAACACCATATATTTT	CASSLAYGRASGNTIYF
TRBV7-9	.	.	TRBJ2-3	15	TGTGCCAGCAGCTTATGGGTGGGGATGGCGAATACGCAGTATTTT	CASSLWVGMANTQYF
TRBV2	.	TRBD1	TRBJ1-2	15	TGTGCCAGCAGTGGGACAGGGGCTTTCAACTATGGCTACACCTTC	CASSGTGAFNYGYTF
TRBV4-2	.	.	TRBJ1-1	13	TGTGCCAGCAGCAACAGGGTTAGCCCTGAAGCTTTCTTT	CASSNRVSPEAFF
TRBV4-3	.	TRBD2	TRBJ2-4	20	TGCGCCAGCAGCCAAGTGCTAGCGGGGTCCCTCCTAGGGGACAAAAACATTCAGTACTTC	CASSQVLAGSLLGDKNIQYF
TRBV21-1	.	.	TRBJ1-4	16	TGTGCCAGCAGCAAATCCCTCCGGGCCCTATCGGAAAAACTGTTTTTT	CASSKSLRALSEKLFF
TRBV5-4	.	TRBD2	TRBJ2-5	15	TGTGCCAGCAGCTCACCGAGGACTAGCGGGGAGACCCAGTACTTC	CASSSPRTSGETQYF
TRBV7-2	.	TRBD2	TRBJ2-5	15	TGTGCCAGCAGCTTAGACGGGGGGGCGTGGGAGACCCAGTACTTC	CASSLDGGAWETQYF
TRBV4-1	.	TRBD2	TRBJ2-7	18	TGCGCCAGCAGCCAATTCTTCCTCCCGGGACTAGCGGGCTACGAGCAGTACTTC	CASSQFFLPGLAGYEQYF
TRBV27	.	TRBD1	TRBJ1-6	17	TGTGCCAGCAGCCTAAGCTTCCGGGACAGGGGGACGTCACCCCTCCACTTT	CASSLSFRDRGTSPLHF
TRBV19	.	.	TRBJ2-2	17	TGTGCCAGTAGTCTTAGACAGAACCCGACAGATTCCGGGGAGCTGTTTTTT	CASSLRQNPTDSGELFF
TRBV6-5	many	.	TRBJ2-7	14	TGTGCCAGCAGTTACGAACAGGGAGGCGACGAGCAGTACTTC	CASSYEQGGDEQYF
TRBV7-9	.	TRBD2	TRBJ2-7	17	TGTGCCAGCAGCTTAGGTTATGGCCTAGCGGGGGACTACGAGCAGTACTTC	CASSLGYGLAGDYEQYF
TRBV6-1	.	TRBD1	TRBJ1-2	14	TGTGCCAGCAGGGAACAGGGGGCGGCGCTTGGCTACACCTTC	CASREQGAALGYTF
TRBV28	few	.	TRBJ2-7	15	TGTGCCAGCAGTTCTTTAGCGCATAGCTCCTACGAGCAGTACTTC	CASSSLAHSSYEQYF
TRBV19	once	TRBD1	TRBJ2-5	14	TGTGCCAGTAGTAGCCGGACAGGGGTGCAGACCCAGTACTTC	CASSSRTGVQTQYF
TRBV11-2	few	.	TRBJ2-2	15	TGTGCCAGCAGCTTCAGGGGAAGGGTTACCGGGGAGCTGTTTTTT	CASSFRGRVTGELFF
TRBV6-5	.	.	TRBJ2-1	16	TGTGCCAGCAGTTACTCCGGGGTCAAAACCTACAATGAGCAGTTCTTC	CASSYSGVKTYNEQFF
TRBV28	.	.	TRBJ1-2	13	TGTGCCACACAAGGGGGGGTCGTGCTTAGCTACACCTTC	CATQGGVVLSYTF
TRBV10-3	.	.	TRBJ2-6	16	TGTGCCATCAGCCCTGGGGCCAACTCTGGGGCCAACGTCCTGACTTTC	CAISPGANSGANVLTF
TRBV27	once	.	TRBJ2-5	14	TGTGCCAGCAGCCCTTATGGGGGGTCAGAGACCCAGTACTTC	CASSPYGGSETQYF
TRBV5-1	.	TRBD1	TRBJ2-6	17	TGCGCCAGCAGCCCAAGACAGGGCCCCTCTGGGGCCAACGTCCTGACTTTC	CASSPRQGPSGANVLTF
TRBV11-2	.	TRBD1	TRBJ1-1	14	TGTGCCAGCAGCTTACGACAGGGTAACACTGAAGCTTTCTTT	CASSLRQGNTEAFF
TRBV7-2	.	TRBD1	TRBJ2-5	15	TGTGCCAGCAGCTTTCTTGGGACAGGGGGGGAGACCCAGTACTTC	CASSFLGTGGETQYF
TRBV11-3	.	.	TRBJ1-1	14	TGTGCCAGCAGTGCATGGGATAAGAACACTGAAGCTTTCTTT	CASSAWDKNTEAFF
TRBV7-2	once	.	TRBJ1-2	14	TGTGCCAGCAGCGCAGATGGGGGCGCATCTGGCTACACCTTC	CASSADGGASGYTF
TRBV7-9	few	TRBD2	TRBJ2-2	16	TGTGCCAGCAGCTCCCCGCGGGGGGGCCTCAGAGGGGAGCTGTTTTTT	CASSSPRGGLRGELFF
TRBV27	.	.	TRBJ1-2	13	TGTGCCAGCAGTTTCGGGGAGCGGAGAGGCTACACCTTC	CASSFGERRGYTF
TRBV14	few	.	TRBJ2-7	13	TGTGCCAGCAGCCAAGTCAGGACTGGGGAGCAGTACTTC	CASSQVRTGEQYF
TRBV7-9	.	TRBD1	TRBJ2-2	15	TGTGCCAGCTCCCCGACAGGGGGCAACACCGGGGAGCTGTTTTTT	CASSPTGGNTGELFF
TRBV19	.	TRBD1	TRBJ1-5	18	TGTGCCAGTAGTATAAGGGGTACAGGGGGCCTGGGCAATCAGCCCCAGCATTTT	CASSIRGTGGLGNQPQHF
TRBV15	.	.	TRBJ1-1	14	TGTGCCACCAGCAGACAAGATAGGAACACTGAAGCTTTCTTT	CATSRQDRNTEAFF
TRBV6-6	.	TRBD1	TRBJ1-3	15	TGTGCCAGCAGTAAGACAGGGGGCGATGGAAACACCATATATTTT	CASSKTGGDGNTIYF
TRBV27	once	TRBD1	TRBJ2-1	17	TGTGCCAGCAGTTATTTAGGCGGGACAGGGGCGGGTAATGAGCAGTTCTTC	CASSYLGGTGAGNEQFF
TRBV30	once	TRBD2	TRBJ2-1	15	TGTGCCTGGAGTATAAGCGGGACTAACCTCAATGAGCAGTTCTTC	CAWSISGTNLNEQFF
TRBV6-5	few	.	TRBJ2-1	14	TGTGCCAGCAGTTACTTCGGACAGCACAATGAGCAGTTCTTC	CASSYFGQHNEQFF
TRBV7-9	.	.	TRBJ2-3	12	TGTGCCAGCAGCCACCAGCAAGATACGCAGTATTTT	CASSHQQDTQYF
TRBV4-3	.	.	TRBJ1-1	14	TGCGCCAGCAGCCAAGCCTGGGGGTTGGCTGAAGCTTTCTTT	CASSQAWGLAEAFF
TRBV6-1	.	.	TRBJ1-5	12	TGTGCCAGCAGTAGGGTTGAGCAGCCCCAGCATTTT	CASSRVEQPQHF
TRBV9	once	TRBD1	TRBJ2-3	16	TGTGCCAGCAGCGTATACAGGGGCGCCACCGCAGATACGCAGTATTTT	CASSVYRGATADTQYF
TRBV15	.	TRBD2	TRBJ2-7	13	TGTGCCACCAGCAGAGATGGGGGGGGCGAGCAGTACTTC	CATSRDGGGEQYF
TRBV11-3	.	TRBD1	TRBJ1-2	16	TGTGCCAGCAGCTCCCCCGGGACAGGGGGCAGTTATGGCTACACCTTC	CASSSPGTGGSYGYTF
TRBV27	few	TRBD1	TRBJ1-5	15	TGTGCCAGCAGTACCCAGGACAGGCTGAATCAGCCCCAGCATTTT	CASSTQDRLNQPQHF
TRBV7-9	.	TRBD2	TRBJ2-3	16	TGTGCCAGCAGCGCCCTAGCGGGGTTTAGCACAGATACGCAGTATTTT	CASSALAGFSTDTQYF
TRBV7-6	.	TRBD2	TRBJ2-2	16	TGTGCCAGCAGCCCCTTGCGGGGGGGGAACACCGGGGAGCTGTTTTTT	CASSPLRGGNTGELFF
TRBV5-1	.	.	TRBJ1-2	15	TGCGCCAGCAGCTTGACAACAACGACCAACTATGGCTACACCTTC	CASSLTTTTNYGYTF
TRBV6-5	.	.	TRBJ2-1	14	TGTGCCAGCAGTTACTCTAACAACCGCAATGAGCAGTTCTTC	CASSYSNNRNEQFF
TRBV30	.	.	TRBJ1-2	14	TGTGCCTGGAGTGTACAGGTGGCAGGCGGCGGCTACACCTTC	CAWSVQVAGGGYTF
TRBV18	.	.	TRBJ1-1	14	TGTGCCAGCTCACTCCGGAGCCTGAACACTGAAGCTTTCTTT	CASSLRSLNTEAFF
TRBV11-3	.	.	TRBJ2-7	15	TGTGCCAGCAGCTTAGCGGGTAGCGGAGCCTACGAGCAGTACTTC	CASSLAGSGAYEQYF
TRBV4-2	.	TRBD1	TRBJ1-5	19	TGTGCCAGCAGCCAAGACTGGGACAGGGGGTTAAATAGCAATCAGCCCCAGCATTTT	CASSQDWDRGLNSNQPQHF
TRBV27	.	.	TRBJ2-5	14	TGTGCCAGCGGTTCAGCGGATCTCCCAGAGACCCAGTACTTC	CASGSADLPETQYF